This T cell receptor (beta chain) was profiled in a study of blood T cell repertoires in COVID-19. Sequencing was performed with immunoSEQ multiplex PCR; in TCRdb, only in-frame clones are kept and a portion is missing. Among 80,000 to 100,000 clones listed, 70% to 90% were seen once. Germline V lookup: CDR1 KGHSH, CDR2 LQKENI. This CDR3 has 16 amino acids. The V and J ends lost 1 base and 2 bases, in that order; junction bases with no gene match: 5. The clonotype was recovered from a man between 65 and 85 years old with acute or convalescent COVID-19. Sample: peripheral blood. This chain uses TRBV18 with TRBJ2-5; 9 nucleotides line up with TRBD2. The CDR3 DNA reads TGTGCCAGCTCACCACTCCCTAGCGGGACGCAAGAGACCCAGTACTTC. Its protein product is CASSPLPSGTQETQYF.